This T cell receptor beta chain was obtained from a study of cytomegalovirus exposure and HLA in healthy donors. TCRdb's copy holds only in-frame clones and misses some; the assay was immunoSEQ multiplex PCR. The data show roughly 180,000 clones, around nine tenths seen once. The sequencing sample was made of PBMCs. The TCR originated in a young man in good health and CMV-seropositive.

The CDR3 bases are TGTGCCAGCAGTTACGTTGGGGTACAGCCCCAGCATTTT. Translated, it gives CASSYVGVQPQHF. This rearrangement joins TRBV6-5 to TRBJ1-5; D is uncertain. CDR3 size: 13 residues. Deletions cut 2 bases from V and 7 bases from J, with 9 bases between. The germline CDR1 and CDR2 sequences are MNHEY and SVGAGI.